This T cell receptor (beta chain) originates from a study of cytomegalovirus exposure and HLA in healthy donors. Primers included in the PCR were 60 Vbeta and 13 Jbeta primers. Per the original methods: Later, roughly 77 million unique TCR beta chains were counted in an analysis, and some 9.9 million of them were shared. The protocol was immunoSEQ multiplex PCR, while the TCRdb copy is restricted to in-frame clones and leaves out a portion. V and J calls and clone size are copied from that table; D and trimming were computed from the DNA. The sample yields 95,000 to 150,000 clones, about 80% seen once. This CDR3 spans 16 amino acids. CDR1 and CDR2 (germline): LGHNA, YNFKEQ. The ends lost 4 bases at V and 7 bases at J; junction bases unmatched: 15.

V usage is TRBV4-2 and J usage is TRBJ2-5, with 7 bases aligning to TRBD2. The TCR was taken from a woman aged 40 to 49 in good health and CMV-seropositive. The sample was PBMCs. The CDR3 sequence: CASSLAGVGFTGTQYF. CDR3 bases: TGTGCCAGCAGCCTCGCGGGAGTCGGGTTCACAGGGACCCAGTACTTC.